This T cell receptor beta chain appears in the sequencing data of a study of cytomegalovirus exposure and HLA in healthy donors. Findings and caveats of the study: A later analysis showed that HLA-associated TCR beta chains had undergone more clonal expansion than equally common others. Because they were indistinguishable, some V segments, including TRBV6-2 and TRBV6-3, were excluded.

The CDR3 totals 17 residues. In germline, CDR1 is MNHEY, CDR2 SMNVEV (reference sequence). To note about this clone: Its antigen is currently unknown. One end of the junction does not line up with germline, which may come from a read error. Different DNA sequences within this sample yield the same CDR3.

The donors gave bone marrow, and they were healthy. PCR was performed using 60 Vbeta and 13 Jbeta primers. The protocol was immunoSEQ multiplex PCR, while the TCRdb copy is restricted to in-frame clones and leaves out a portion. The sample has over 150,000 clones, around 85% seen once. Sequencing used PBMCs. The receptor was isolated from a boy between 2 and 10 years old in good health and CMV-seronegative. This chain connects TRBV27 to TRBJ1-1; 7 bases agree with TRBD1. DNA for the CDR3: TGTGCTAGCAGTTCGTCGGACAGGCGAGGAAGAAGGGCTGAAGCTTTCTTT. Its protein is CASSSSDRRGRRAEAFF.